This T cell receptor (beta chain) was identified during a study of blood T cell repertoires in COVID-19. Whole-study context: Samples of COVID-19 (acute and convalescent) were obtained from the United States, Italy and Spain. Sources were T cells, B-cell-depleted T cells, or PBMCs; the material itself was cDNA or gDNA.

The germline CDR1 and CDR2 sequences are MNHEY and SVGAGI. With 7 bases removed from V and 0 bases from J, the gap between germline ends came to 7 bases. The CDR3 loop spans 13 amino acids. Per the study methods: Estimation of nucleated cell counts was performed using reference gene primer amplification. Assay: immunoSEQ multiplex PCR; the TCRdb copy retains only in-frame clones and omits some. V and J calls and clone size follow that table, whereas D and trimming were derived from the DNA. The profile covers about 140,000 clones, with over 80% appearing a single time and less than 9% taken by the ten largest. Enrollment of patients from Seattle took place during active infection, with longitudinal follow-up.

Sequencing was performed on peripheral blood. This TCR derives from a man aged 25 to 40 with COVID-19, enrolled during active disease. The rearrangement joins TRBV6-5 to TRBJ2-1; the D is unclear. Here the CDR3 reads CASTVSSYNEQFF. In DNA form, the CDR3 reads TGTGCCAGCACAGTCAGCTCCTACAATGAGCAGTTCTTC.